One sample yielded the 27 T cell receptor beta chains listed below, sequenced in a study of early T cells in non-severe SARS-CoV-2 infection. TCRdb used MiXCR to reprocess the 5' RACE reads, holding one entry per CDR3 protein. Of 55,000 to 65,000 distinct CDR3 sequences listed, roughly 9.7% were seen once; the top ten hold less than 10%. Specimen: whole blood. The source is an adult who was a healthcare worker with PCR-confirmed SARS-CoV-2 infection or an uninfected control (not recorded which).

The V and J genes are TRBV7-2 and TRBJ2-1, with D uncertain. The CDR3 is made up of 13 amino acids. In germline, CDR1 is SGHTA, CDR2 FQGNSA. V was shortened by 3 bases and J by 6 bases, with 9 bases between the two germline ends. In nucleotides, the CDR3 is TGTGCCAGCAGCTTTTCTCGCCTCAATGAGCAGTTCTTC. Translating gives CASSFSRLNEQFF.

The table lists this clonotype with a few counts. The rearrangement links TRBV7-2 to TRBJ2-2; no definite D call. Between the trimmed V and J ends, which lost 2 bases and 3 bases, there was a span of 10 bases. Per germline, CDR1 SGHTA and CDR2 FQGNSA. The CDR3 contains 15 residues. The CDR3 sequence is CASSLFASHTGELFF. The CDR3 bases are TGTGCCAGCAGCTTATTCGCAAGCCACACCGGGGAGCTGTTTTTT.

The V gene is TRBV6-2 or TRBV6-3, the J gene TRBJ1-2; D ambiguous. Per the germline V gene, CDR1 is MNHEY and CDR2 is SVGEGT. Trimming left V 5 bases short and J 8 bases short, with 15 bases between. The CDR3 is 13 amino acids. The CDR3 DNA follows: TGTGCCAGCAGTCCGTACAACTCTGGAGGCTACACCTTC. It translates to CASSPYNSGGYTF.

This clonotype was counted at least ten times. This chain connects TRBV5-4 to TRBJ2-7; 8 nucleotides align to TRBD2. The CDR3 runs 13 residues. In germline, CDR1 is SGHNT, CDR2 YYREEE (reference sequence). J gave up 7 bases and V 2 bases, and 5 bases lay outside the gene matches. The CDR3 loop reads CASSFGLAGEQYF. Written as DNA, the CDR3 is TGTGCCAGCAGCTTCGGACTAGCCGGGGAGCAGTACTTC.

This rearrangement joins TRBV29-1 to TRBJ2-5; possibly TRBD1 or TRBD2 for D (5 bases each). CDR1 is SQVTM, CDR2 ANQGSEA, per germline. The CDR3 contains 12 residues. V lost 3 bases, J lost 5 bases, and 10 bases lay in between. The CDR3, as DNA: TGCAGCGTTGACAGGGACGGCGAGACCCAGTACTTC. It is translated as CSVDRDGETQYF. Full variable domain (outside the CDR3, taken from reference TRBV29-1 and TRBJ2-5): SAVISQKPSRDICQRGTSLTIQCQVDSQVTMMFWYRQQPGQSLTLIATANQGSEATYESGFVIDKFPISRPNLTFSTLTVSNMSPEDSSIYLCSVDRDGETQYFGPGTRLLVL.

This clonotype was found many times. The chain is built from TRBV29-1 and TRBJ2-7, with 9 bases fitting TRBD1. Germline V CDR1 and CDR2: SQVTM, ANQGSEA. The junction had 6 bases not matched to a gene; V was cut back by 6 bases and J by 3 bases. The CDR3 has 13 amino acids. The CDR3 DNA reads TGCAGCGTCTTGGGACAGGGTAACTACGAGCAGTACTTC. Translation gives CSVLGQGNYEQYF.

This chain joins TRBV5-1 and TRBJ2-7, with 13 bases fitting TRBD2. The CDR3 contains 16 residues. V shed 0 bases and J 4 bases; nucleotides not matched to a gene: 4. Germline CDR1 is SGHRS and CDR2 is YFSETQ. CDR3 sequence: CASSLGTSGSRYEQYF. The CDR3 DNA reads TGCGCCAGCAGCTTGGGGACTAGCGGGAGTAGGTACGAGCAGTACTTC.

This clonotype was seen at least ten times. The chain combines TRBV7-2 with TRBJ2-1, with 15 bases fitting TRBD2. The J segment lost 7 bases and the V segment lost 3 bases, leaving 4 bases of the junction unmatched. Germline CDR1 reads SGHTA; CDR2 reads FQGNSA. The CDR3 is made up of 16 amino acids. The CDR3 loop is CASSFDGTSGRNEQFF. As DNA, the CDR3 is TGTGCCAGCAGCTTCGACGGGACTAGCGGGAGGAATGAGCAGTTCTTC.

The rearrangement joins TRBV27 to TRBJ1-2; 7 bases match TRBD1. The CDR3 extends over 13 amino acids. The V gene end was trimmed by 6 bases and the J gene end by 4 bases; junction bases not matched to a gene: 5. CDR1 and CDR2 from the germline V gene are MNHEY and SMNVEV (reference sequence). The CDR3 bases are TGTGCCAGCAGACCGACAGGGAGCTATGGCTACACCTTC. Amino acids: CASRPTGSYGYTF.

This clonotype is medium-sized by share. This rearrangement joins TRBV5-4 to TRBJ2-7; TRBD1 aligns across 9 bases. The germline CDR1 and CDR2 sequences are SGHNT and YYREEE (reference sequence). Trimming removed 4 bases from V and 4 bases from J; junction bases left unmatched: 9. CDR3 length: 15 residues. CDR3 loop: CASSQRGQGLYEQYF. CDR3 in DNA: TGTGCCAGCAGCCAGAGGGGACAGGGCTTGTACGAGCAGTACTTC. The complete variable domain, with remaining parts taken from reference TRBV5-4 and TRBJ2-7, reads ETGVTQSPTHLIKTRGQQVTLRCSSQSGHNTVSWYQQALGQGPQFIFQYYREEENGRGNFPPRFSGLQFPNYSSELNVNALELDDSALYLCASSQRGQGLYEQYFGPGTRLTVT.

This clonotype was observed a handful of times. The chain combines TRBV29-1 with TRBJ2-1; D possibly corresponds to TRBD2 (7 bases). Germline assignment: CDR1 SQVTM and CDR2 ANQGSEA. Between the trimmed V and J ends, which lost 1 base and 9 bases, there was a span of 13 bases. The CDR3 covers 13 residues. This chain's CDR3 is CSVEGGGGPEQFF. CDR3 sequence (DNA): TGCAGCGTTGAAGGAGGGGGAGGGCCTGAGCAGTTCTTC.

This clonotype was picked up many times. The rearrangement links TRBV29-1 to TRBJ1-1; D might be TRBD1 (5 bases). Trimming left V 4 bases short and J 11 bases short, with 23 bases between. The CDR3 length is 14 residues. CDR1 and CDR2 from the germline V gene are SQVTM and ANQGSEA. The CDR3: CSVAEGRSYQEAFF. The CDR3 DNA reads as TGCAGCGTTGCTGAGGGACGGTCCTACCAGGAGGCTTTCTTT.

The genes are TRBV10-3 and TRBJ2-1; TRBD2 matches 7 bases. The CDR3 is 15 residues long. V lost 10 bases to trimming and J lost 4 bases; unmatched junction nucleotides: 13. Germline-derived CDR1 and CDR2 are ENHRY and SYGVKD. CDR3 protein: CATQGPFGGYNEQFF. The CDR3 DNA reads TGTGCCACTCAGGGCCCATTCGGGGGGTACAATGAGCAGTTCTTC.

This clonotype occurred once. The V and J genes are TRBV20-1 and TRBJ2-2, with D possibly matching TRBD2 (5 bases). Per germline, CDR1 DFQATT and CDR2 SNEGSKA (reference sequence). Trimming removed 6 bases from V and 5 bases from J, with 19 bases in between. The CDR3 is 15 residues long. The CDR3 protein is CSAEDRTTGTGELFF. CDR3 nucleotide sequence: TGCAGTGCCGAGGACCGGACGACGGGGACCGGGGAGCTGTTTTTT.

In this sample, this clonotype turned up many times. The chain uses TRBV20-1 and TRBJ2-1; tentative D call: TRBD1 (6 bases). This CDR3 region has 13 residues. V lost 6 bases to trimming and J lost 7 bases, with 16 bases between them. CDR1 and CDR2 from the germline V gene are DFQATT and SNEGSKA (reference sequence). CDR3 sequence reads: CSAQGGIGNEQFF. CDR3 in DNA: TGCAGTGCCCAAGGGGGAATAGGGAATGAGCAGTTCTTC.

V and J are TRBV29-1 and TRBJ2-1; D not certain. V was clipped by 1 base and J by 1 base, with 11 bases between them. The CDR3 is made up of 15 amino acids. Germline CDR1 SQVTM, CDR2 ANQGSEA. CDR3 sequence reads: CSVEGFPPSYNEQFF. CDR3 in DNA: TGCAGCGTTGAAGGTTTCCCCCCATCCTACAATGAGCAGTTCTTC.

This clonotype has at least ten counts. This chain connects TRBV29-1 to TRBJ1-2, with a tentative D call TRBD1 (5 bases). V gave up 3 bases and J gave up 10 bases, with 18 bases separating them. Germline CDR1 reads SQVTM; CDR2 reads ANQGSEA. CDR3 length: 13 residues. The CDR3 spells CSVEPGPLGDYTF. The CDR3 DNA follows: TGCAGCGTTGAGCCGGGGCCACTTGGTGACTACACCTTC.

This clonotype has more than one count but fewer than ten. The rearrangement uses TRBV19 and TRBJ2-1; D unresolved. Germline assignment: CDR1 LNHDA and CDR2 SQIVND (reference sequence). Trimming stripped 1 base from V and 5 bases from J, with 12 bases between. This CDR3 is built from 15 residues. In DNA form, the CDR3 reads TGTGCCAGTAGTATAGGTCCGCTTGAGCACAATGAGCAGTTCTTC. Protein: CASSIGPLEHNEQFF.

The sample holds many counts of this clonotype. The chain recombines TRBV7-8 with TRBJ1-5; unclear D gene. Between the trimmed V and J ends, which lost 7 bases and 1 base, there was a span of 8 bases. Germline V gene sequence: CDR1 SGHVS, CDR2 FQNEAQ. The CDR3 spans 13 residues. In DNA form, the CDR3 reads TGTGCCAGCACAATCGAAAGCAATCAGCCCCAGCATTTT. Amino acid sequence: CASTIESNQPQHF.

The sample holds many counts of this clonotype. This chain links TRBV7-8 with TRBJ1-1; D unclear. The CDR3 has 14 residues. Deletions cut 11 bases from V and 0 bases from J, with 16 bases between. Germline-derived CDR1 and CDR2 are SGHVS and FQNEAQ. The CDR3 loop is CAGFSYGVNTEAFF. In nucleotides, the CDR3 is TGTGCCGGATTCTCATACGGGGTGAACACTGAAGCTTTCTTT.

Turning to this clonotype: This may be a read error, as it is one base from a much larger clone. The chain recombines TRBV27 with TRBJ1-6; possible D gene TRBD1, 6 bases. Germline CDR1 MNHEY, CDR2 SMNVEV (reference sequence). The CDR3 extends over 15 amino acids. CDR3 nucleotide sequence: TGTGCCACCTCTCCCCTGGACAGAGAGAATTTACCCCTCCACTTT. Its translation is CATSPLDRENLPLHF.

This clonotype was found many times. This rearrangement joins TRBV27 to TRBJ2-1; 12 bases match TRBD2. This CDR3 has 17 amino acids. Germline values: CDR1 MNHEY, CDR2 SMNVEV (reference sequence). V lost 5 bases, J lost 0 bases, and 5 bases stayed unmatched. DNA of the CDR3: TGTGCCAGCAGTCCTAGCGGGAGGGCCGGCTCCTACAATGAGCAGTTCTTC. Translation: CASSPSGRAGSYNEQFF.

This clonotype appeared many times. This sequence joins TRBV27 and TRBJ2-7, with TRBD1 identical over 7 bases. The CDR3 sequence is 15 residues long. V lost 6 bases and J lost 6; bases outside the gene matches: 14. Germline loops: CDR1 MNHEY, CDR2 SMNVEV (reference sequence). The CDR3: CASRRDSRNGLEQYF. CDR3 nucleotides: TGTGCCAGCAGGAGGGACAGCCGTAATGGTCTCGAGCAGTACTTC.

Note on this clonotype: At one end, the junction sequence differs from germline, possibly due to a read error. This rearrangement joins TRBV6-2 or TRBV6-3 to TRBJ2-7, with D maybe TRBD2 (5 bases). The germline V gene has CDR1 MNHEY and CDR2 SVGEGT. This CDR3 comprises 14 residues. DNA for the CDR3: TGTTCCAGCAGTTCGGAGGTTAGAACCTACGAGCAGTACTTC. It codes for CSSSSEVRTYEQYF.

Ten or more counts support this clonotype. V and J are TRBV7-2 and TRBJ2-1, with 7 bases matching TRBD2. The CDR3 has 14 amino acids. V dropped 7 bases and J dropped 5; count of bases not matched to a gene: 8. The germline V gene has CDR1 SGHTA and CDR2 FQGNSA. The CDR3: CASIKRLADNEQFF. The CDR3 region has the DNA TGTGCCAGCATCAAGAGGCTAGCGGACAATGAGCAGTTCTTC.

This clonotype has at least ten counts. The rearrangement joins TRBV4-3 to TRBJ1-2; TRBD1 agrees at 7 bases. Germline CDR1 is LGHNA and CDR2 is YSLEER. CDR3 size: 15 residues. The V segment lost 4 bases and the J segment 3 bases; nucleotides outside the gene matches: 8. The CDR3 sequence: CASSPNTGADYGYTF. The CDR3 DNA follows: TGCGCCAGCAGCCCGAACACAGGGGCGGACTATGGCTACACCTTC.

This clonotype was seen ten or more times. This chain joins TRBV14 and TRBJ2-1; 11 bases are shared with TRBD2. This CDR3 has 15 amino acids. CDR1 and CDR2 (germline): SGHDN, FVKESK. The V segment lost 4 bases and the J segment 6 bases; nucleotides outside the gene matches: 5. CDR3 nucleotides: TGTGCCAGCAGCCGTAGCGGGAGGGCCCGCAATGAGCAGTTCTTC. This translates into CASSRSGRARNEQFF.